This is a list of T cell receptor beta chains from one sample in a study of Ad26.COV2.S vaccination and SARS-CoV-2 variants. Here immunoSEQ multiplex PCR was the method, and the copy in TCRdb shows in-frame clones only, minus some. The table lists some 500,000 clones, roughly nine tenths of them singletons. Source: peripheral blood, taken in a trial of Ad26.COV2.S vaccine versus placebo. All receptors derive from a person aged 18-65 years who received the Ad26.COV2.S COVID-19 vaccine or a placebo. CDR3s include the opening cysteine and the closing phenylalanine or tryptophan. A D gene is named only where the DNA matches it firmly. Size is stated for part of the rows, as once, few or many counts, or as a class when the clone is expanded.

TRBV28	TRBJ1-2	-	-	TGTGCCAGCCGAGGATATGGCTACACCTTC	CASRGYGYTF
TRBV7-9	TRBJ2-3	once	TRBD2	TGTGCCAGCAGCCACCTCGGCGGGGGGGTAAAAAATACGCAGTATTTT	CASSHLGGGVKNTQYF
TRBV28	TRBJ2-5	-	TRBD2	TGTGCCAGCAGTTCACCCGCGGGGGGGATACAAGAGACCCAGTACTTC	CASSSPAGGIQETQYF
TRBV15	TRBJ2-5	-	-	TGTGCCACCAGCAGTGGGGGGGCGGGGCGTGATGAGACCCAGTACTTC	CATSSGGAGRDETQYF
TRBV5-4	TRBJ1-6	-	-	TGTGCCTTCAGGGATGGAGGGGGAGGGTATAATTCACCCCTCCACTTT	CAFRDGGGGYNSPLHF
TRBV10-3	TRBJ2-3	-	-	TGTGCCATCAGTGATAGCGGCAACACAGATACGCAGTATTTT	CAISDSGNTDTQYF
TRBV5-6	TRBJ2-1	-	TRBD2	TGTGCCAGCAACCCAAAGGTCGGACTAGCGGGCGGCGAGCAGTTCTTC	CASNPKVGLAGGEQFF
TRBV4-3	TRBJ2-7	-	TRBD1	TGCGCCAGCAGCCAAGATTTGGGGACAGGGGACTACGAGCAGTACTTC	CASSQDLGTGDYEQYF
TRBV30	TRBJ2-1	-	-	TGTGCCTGGAGCCGTCGTGGGGTTCTCCGTCTCTACAATGAGCAGTTCTTC	CAWSRRGVLRLYNEQFF
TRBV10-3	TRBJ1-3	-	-	TGTGCCATCAGAGAAAGAGGGACCGTCGGCGGAAACACCATATATTTT	CAIRERGTVGGNTIYF